This TCR beta chain was recovered during a study of T cells in Graves' hyperthyroidism and ophthalmopathy. Those patients with uncontrolled infection, other autoimmune disease, pregnancy or lactation were excluded. Diagnosis relied on clinical symptoms, serum thyroxine and TRAb, thyroid ultrasound and orbital computed tomography. This CDR3 region has 13 residues. CDR1 is SNHLY, CDR2 FYNNEI, per germline. V dropped 6 bases and J dropped 7 bases, with 13 bases sitting between them. Template material for amplifying TCR beta CDR3 regions consisted of RNA transcripts. HTBI primers were the set used in a first-round RT-PCR of the TCR CDR3. TCRdb reprocessed the multiplex PCR reads via MiXCR and lists one record per CDR3 protein. The repertoire holds more than 550,000 distinct CDR3 sequences, with roughly 46% as singletons. This clonotype was counted once. The antigen remains unidentified. Study-wide points: In the analysis, a 13 V-J model separated ophthalmopathy from stable hyperthyroidism.

Sequencing was carried out using peripheral blood or thyroid tissue (not recorded which). The clonotype was recovered from an adult man with Graves' disease, either hyperthyroidism or ophthalmopathy (not recorded which). This sequence joins TRBV2 and TRBJ1-5; D gene unclear. The CDR3 reads CASRATGRQPQHF. The CDR3 coding sequence is TGTGCCAGCAGGGCCACGGGCCGACAGCCCCAGCATTTT.